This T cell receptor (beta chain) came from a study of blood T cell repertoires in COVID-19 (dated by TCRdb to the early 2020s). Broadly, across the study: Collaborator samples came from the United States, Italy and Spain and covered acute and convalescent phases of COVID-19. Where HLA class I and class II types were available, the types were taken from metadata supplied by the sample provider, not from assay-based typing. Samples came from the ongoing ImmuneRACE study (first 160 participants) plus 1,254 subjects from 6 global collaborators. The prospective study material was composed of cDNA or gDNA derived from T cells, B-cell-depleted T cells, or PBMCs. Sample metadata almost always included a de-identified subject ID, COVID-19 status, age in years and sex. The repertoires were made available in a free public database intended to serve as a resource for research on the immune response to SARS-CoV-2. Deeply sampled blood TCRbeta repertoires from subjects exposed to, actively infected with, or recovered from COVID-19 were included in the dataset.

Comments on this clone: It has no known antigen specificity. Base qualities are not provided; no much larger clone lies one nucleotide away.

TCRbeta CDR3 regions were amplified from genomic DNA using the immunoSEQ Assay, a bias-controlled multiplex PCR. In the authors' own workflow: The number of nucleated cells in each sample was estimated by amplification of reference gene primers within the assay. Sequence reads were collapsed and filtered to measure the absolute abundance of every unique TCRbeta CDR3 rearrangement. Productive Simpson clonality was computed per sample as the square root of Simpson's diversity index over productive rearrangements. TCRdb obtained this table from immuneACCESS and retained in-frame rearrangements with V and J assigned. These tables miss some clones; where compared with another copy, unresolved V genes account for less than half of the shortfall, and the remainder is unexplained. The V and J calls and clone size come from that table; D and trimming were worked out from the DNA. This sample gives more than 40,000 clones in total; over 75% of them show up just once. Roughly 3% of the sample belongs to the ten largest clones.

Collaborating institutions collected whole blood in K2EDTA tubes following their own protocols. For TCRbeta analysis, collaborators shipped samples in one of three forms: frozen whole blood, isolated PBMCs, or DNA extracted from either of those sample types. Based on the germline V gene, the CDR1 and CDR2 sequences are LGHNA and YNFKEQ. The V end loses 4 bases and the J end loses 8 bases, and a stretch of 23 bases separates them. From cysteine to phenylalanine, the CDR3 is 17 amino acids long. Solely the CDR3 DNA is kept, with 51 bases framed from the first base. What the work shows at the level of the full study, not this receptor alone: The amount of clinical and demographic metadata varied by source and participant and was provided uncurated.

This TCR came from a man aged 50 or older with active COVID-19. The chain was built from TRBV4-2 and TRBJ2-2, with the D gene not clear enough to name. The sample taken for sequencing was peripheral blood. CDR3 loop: CASSPPGLTAFRGELFF. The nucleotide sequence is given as TGTGCCAGCAGCCCGCCCGGATTGACGGCATTCAGGGGGGAGCTGTTTTTT.